A single sample gave rise to the 4 T cell receptor beta chains below, sequenced in a study of blood T cell repertoires in COVID-19. The method was immunoSEQ multiplex PCR; TCRdb's version includes in-frame clones alone and lacks a portion of them. The repertoire holds 450,000 or so clones, with 70% to 90% as singletons. Material: peripheral blood. These receptors were obtained from a man aged 18 to 29 with COVID-19, enrolled during active disease.

The V and J genes are TRBV2 and TRBJ1-2; 7 nucleotides match TRBD1. The length of the CDR3 is 14 residues. Per germline, CDR1 SNHLY and CDR2 FYNNEI. V lost 3 bases, J lost 5 bases, and 6 bases stayed unmatched. CDR3 sequence reads: CASSETGSRYGYTF. The CDR3 region has the DNA TGTGCCAGCAGTGAGACAGGGAGTAGGTATGGCTACACCTTC.

The gene calls are TRBV2 and TRBJ2-5, with D perhaps TRBD1 (6 bases). The V end lost 8 bases, the J end lost 6 bases, and 25 bases lay between the germline ends. Germline V gives CDR1 SNHLY, CDR2 FYNNEI. The CDR3 length is 16 residues. CDR3 sequence reads: CASSKFRDTGMQTQYF. CDR3 coding DNA: TGTGCCAGCTCAAAATTCCGGGACACTGGCATGCAGACCCAGTACTTC.

The chain carries TRBV18 and TRBJ1-4, with a possible D match to TRBD1 (6 bases). Between the trimmed V and J ends, which lost 3 bases and 7 bases, there was a span of 9 bases. CDR1 and CDR2 from the germline V gene are KGHSH and LQKENI. The CDR3 is 13 amino acids. In nucleotides, the CDR3 is TGTGCCAGCTCACCTGACAGGACTGAAAAACTGTTTTTT. Translated: CASSPDRTEKLFF. Full variable domain (rest looked up from reference TRBV18 and TRBJ1-4): NAGVMQNPRHLVRRRGQEARLRCSPMKGHSHVYWYRQLPEEGLKFMVYLQKENIIDESGMPKERFSAEFPKEGPSILRIQQVVRGDSAAYFCASSPDRTEKLFFGSGTQLSVL.

The V gene is TRBV19, the J gene TRBJ2-3; 11 positions agree with TRBD2. The V gene's germline CDR1 is LNHDA and CDR2 SQIVND (reference sequence). The V segment lost 1 base and the J segment 4 bases; nucleotides outside the gene matches: 4. The CDR3 has 16 residues. In nucleotides, the CDR3 is TGTGCCAGTAGTATAGGTAGCGGGAGGGCCTCAGATACGCAGTATTTT. Amino acid sequence: CASSIGSGRASDTQYF.